The 17 T cell receptor beta chains listed next were all sequenced from one sample in a study of T cell responses to AZD1222 COVID-19 vaccine (dated by TCRdb to the early 2020s). The sample's time point label, in plain terms: baseline before first vaccination. Receptor libraries were prepared by the immunoSEQ multiplex PCR assay. TCRdb obtained this table from immuneACCESS and retained in-frame rearrangements with V and J assigned. These tables miss some clones; where compared with another copy, unresolved V genes account for less than half of the shortfall, and the remainder is unexplained. The sample data list 150,000 or so clones, and about 88% of these were observed just once. Around 2.9% of the sample is held by the ten biggest clonotypes. Specimen: peripheral blood, collected on day 0 of AZD1222 vaccination. These receptors were collected from an adult in good health.

This rearrangement joins TRBV28 to TRBJ2-5; D is undetermined. The CDR3 has 13 amino acids. Trimming shortened V by 7 bases and J by 5 bases, and 14 bases separated the two germline ends. CDR1 and CDR2 (germline): MDHEN, SYDVKM. CDR3: CASNENRLETQYF. The CDR3 DNA follows: TGTGCCAGCAATGAGAACCGCCTGGAGACCCAGTACTTC.

The J gene is TRBJ2-1, the V gene TRBV6-5; 8 bases agree with TRBD1. This CDR3 is built from 15 residues. Per the germline V gene, CDR1 is MNHEY and CDR2 is SVGAGI. Germline trimming cut 0 bases from V and 6 bases from J; bases unmatched to any gene: 4. DNA for the CDR3: TGTGCCAGCAGTTACTCGTTCGGGACAGGCAATGAGCAGTTCTTC. This translates into CASSYSFGTGNEQFF.

The J gene is TRBJ1-6, the V gene TRBV21-1; the table names TRBD1, a call not compared with the DNA. TRBV21-1 is listed as a pseudogene. The CDR3 length is 16 residues. For the CDR3, the DNA is TGTGCCAGCAGCAAAGGAAAGGGGTCCTATAATTCACCCCTCCACTTT. Translation gives CASSKGKGSYNSPLHF.

The chain joins TRBV19 to TRBJ1-5; maybe TRBD1 (5 bases). There are 16 residues in the CDR3. V was cut by 3 bases and J by 2 bases, with 14 bases left in between. Germline CDR1 LNHDA, CDR2 SQIVND (reference sequence). The CDR3 region is CASSIPREGGNQPQHF. The CDR3 DNA sequence: TGTGCCAGTAGTATCCCCAGGGAAGGTGGCAATCAGCCCCAGCATTTT.

The sample holds a few counts of this clone. J is TRBJ2-7 and V is TRBV28, with D possibly being TRBD2 (6 bases). V lost 2 bases, J lost 2 bases, and 13 bases lay in between. Germline lookup yields CDR1 MDHEN and CDR2 SYDVKM. The CDR3 contains 15 residues. CDR3 sequence (DNA): TGTGCCAGCAGTTTACCCGGGGGTTCGACCTACGAGCAGTACTTC. This gives the protein CASSLPGGSTYEQYF.

The rearrangement joins TRBV10-2 to TRBJ2-2; tentatively, D is TRBD2 (5 bases). The V end lost 3 bases, the J end lost 0 bases, and 8 bases lay between the germline ends. The CDR3 is 15 amino acids. Germline CDR1 reads WSHSY; CDR2 reads SAAADI. The CDR3 is CASSDGGTNTGELFF. In nucleotides, the CDR3 is TGCGCCAGCAGTGACGGAGGTACGAACACCGGGGAGCTGTTTTTT.

The chain recombines TRBV27 with TRBJ1-1, with 7 positions matching TRBD1. The germline V gene encodes CDR1 MNHEY and CDR2 SMNVEV (reference sequence). Trimming cost V 3 bases and J 5 bases; bases outside gene matches: 3. CDR3 size: 13 residues. CDR3 sequence (DNA): TGTGCCAGCAGTTTCAACAGGGGAACTGAAGCTTTCTTT. Its translation is CASSFNRGTEAFF.

This chain connects TRBV7-2 to TRBJ1-5, with 10 positions matching TRBD1. Germline V lookup: CDR1 SGHTA, CDR2 FQGNSA. Trimming took 0 bases from V and 5 from J; bases not matched to a gene: 1. This CDR3 region has 15 residues. The CDR3: CASSLAGTGDQPQHF. The CDR3 nucleotides read TGTGCCAGCAGCTTAGCTGGGACAGGGGATCAGCCCCAGCATTTT. The whole variable domain, remainder taken from reference TRBV7-2 and TRBJ1-5, is GAGVSQSPSNKVTEKGKDVELRCDPISGHTALYWYRQSLGQGLEFLIYFQGNSAPDKSGLPSDRFSAERTGGSVSTLTIQRTQQEDSAVYLCASSLAGTGDQPQHFGDGTRLSIL.

The chain has TRBV2 and TRBJ1-4, with D hard to call. The CDR3 contains 13 residues. The V end lost 8 bases, the J end lost 5 bases, and 12 bases lay between the germline ends. Germline V gene lookup returns CDR1 SNHLY and CDR2 FYNNEI. This chain's CDR3 is CASRPELNEKLFF. CDR3 bases: TGTGCCAGCCGGCCGGAACTAAATGAAAAACTGTTTTTT.

The J gene is TRBJ2-7, the V gene TRBV12-5; maybe TRBD1 (5 bases). CDR1 and CDR2 (germline): LGHNT, FRNRAP. The CDR3 extends over 13 amino acids. V shed 5 bases and J shed 0 bases, with 8 bases lying between them. The DNA for the CDR3 is TGTGCTAGTGGTCAGGGAATCTCCTACGAGCAGTACTTC. Translation: CASGQGISYEQYF.

This clone was observed a single time. CDR3 DNA sequence: TGCGCCAGCAGGGACCAGGGACTAGCGGGAGAGACCCAGTACTTC. It yields the protein CASRDQGLAGETQYF. The chain couples TRBV10-2 to TRBJ2-5; 12 nucleotides align to TRBD2. J gave up 4 bases and V 6 bases, and 6 bases lay outside the gene matches. From germline, CDR1 is WSHSY and CDR2 SAAADI. The CDR3 spans 15 residues.

CDR3 loop: CASSLGTGFATNEKLFF. CDR3 in DNA: TGTGCCAGCAGCTTGGGTACAGGGTTTGCAACTAATGAAAAACTGTTTTTT. This chain connects TRBV5-6 to TRBJ1-4; D is possibly TRBD1 (6 bases). The germline V gene has CDR1 SGHDT and CDR2 YYEEEE. The CDR3 runs 17 residues. Trimming removed 0 bases at V and 0 bases at J, with 12 bases between.

This clone was observed a single time. The V gene is TRBV10-3, the J gene TRBJ2-3; 13 bases line up with TRBD2. This CDR3 comprises 14 residues. Germline CDR1 is ENHRY and CDR2 is SYGVKD. Unmatched junction bases numbered 4, after V lost 9 bases and J lost 4 bases. CDR3 loop: CAIAGLAGADTQYF. Here the CDR3 DNA reads TGTGCCATTGCAGGACTAGCGGGGGCAGATACGCAGTATTTT.

The chain combines TRBV4-2 with TRBJ2-7, with 10 bases identical to TRBD2. Trimming removed 4 bases from V and 3 bases from J; junction bases left unmatched: 6. CDR3 length: 15 residues. CDR1 LGHNA and CDR2 YNFKEQ come from the germline V gene. CDR3 in amino acids: CASSPRTSGNYEQYF. CDR3 in DNA: TGTGCCAGCAGCCCAAGGACTAGCGGTAACTACGAGCAGTACTTC.

V and J are TRBV25-1 and TRBJ1-3, with unresolved D. Germline V gives CDR1 MGHDK, CDR2 SYGVNS. V lost 3 bases and J lost 3, with 9 bases in between. The CDR3 consists of 14 residues. The CDR3 is CASSDWGDGNTIYF. CDR3 DNA: TGTGCCAGCAGTGATTGGGGTGATGGAAACACCATATATTTT.

V usage is TRBV5-1 and J usage is TRBJ2-1, with D possibly being TRBD1 (6 bases). Germline CDR1 is SGHRS and CDR2 is YFSETQ. This CDR3 is built from 16 residues. V lost 4 bases and J 5 bases, leaving 19 bases between the germline ends. In DNA, the CDR3 is TGCGCCAGCAGCCTTACCCGGACAGCGAAACACAATGAGCAGTTCTTC. As protein: CASSLTRTAKHNEQFF.

The chain recombines TRBV11-1 with TRBJ2-2, with D hard to call. Germline V CDR1 and CDR2: SGHAT, FQDESV (reference sequence). The CDR3 is 14 residues long. The V and J ends lost 1 base and 4 bases respectively, with 7 bases between them. CDR3 amino acids: CASSLDPSTGELFF. In nucleotides, the CDR3 is TGTGCCAGCAGCTTAGACCCCTCCACCGGGGAGCTGTTTTTT.